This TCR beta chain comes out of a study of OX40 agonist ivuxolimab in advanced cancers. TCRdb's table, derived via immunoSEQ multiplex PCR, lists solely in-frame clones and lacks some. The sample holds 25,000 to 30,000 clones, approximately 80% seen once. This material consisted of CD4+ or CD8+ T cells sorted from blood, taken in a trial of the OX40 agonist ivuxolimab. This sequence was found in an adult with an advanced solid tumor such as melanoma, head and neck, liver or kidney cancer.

The CDR3 DNA sequence: TGCGCCAGCAGCTACAGCCTGAATCTCACAGATACGCAGTATTTT. It yields the protein CASSYSLNLTDTQYF. The chain links TRBV5-1 to TRBJ2-3; no clear D. This CDR3 spans 15 amino acids. Germline loops: CDR1 SGHRS, CDR2 YFSETQ. The V end was cut by 3 bases, the J end by 2 bases, with 13 bases between. Supplemented by reference TRBV5-1 and TRBJ2-3, the full variable domain reads KAGVTQTPRYLIKTRGQQVTLSCSPISGHRSVSWYQQTPGQGLQFLFEYFSETQRNKGNFPGRFSGRQFSNSRSEMNVSTLELGDSALYLCASSYSLNLTDTQYFGPGTRLTVL.